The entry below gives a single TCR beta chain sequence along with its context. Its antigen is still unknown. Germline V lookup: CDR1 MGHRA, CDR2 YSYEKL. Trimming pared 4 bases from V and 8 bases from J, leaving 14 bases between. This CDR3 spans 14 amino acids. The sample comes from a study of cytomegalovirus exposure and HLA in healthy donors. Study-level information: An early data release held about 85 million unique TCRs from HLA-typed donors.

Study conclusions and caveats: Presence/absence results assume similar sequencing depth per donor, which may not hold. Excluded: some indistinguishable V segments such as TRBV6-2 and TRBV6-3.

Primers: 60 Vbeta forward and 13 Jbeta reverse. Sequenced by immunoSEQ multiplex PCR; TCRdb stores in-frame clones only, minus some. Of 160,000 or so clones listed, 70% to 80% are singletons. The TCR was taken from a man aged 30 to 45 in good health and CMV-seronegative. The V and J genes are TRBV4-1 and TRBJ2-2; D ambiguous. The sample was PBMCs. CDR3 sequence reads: CASSPIRGAGELFF. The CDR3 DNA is TGCGCCAGCAGCCCCATTCGCGGTGCTGGGGAGCTGTTTTTT.